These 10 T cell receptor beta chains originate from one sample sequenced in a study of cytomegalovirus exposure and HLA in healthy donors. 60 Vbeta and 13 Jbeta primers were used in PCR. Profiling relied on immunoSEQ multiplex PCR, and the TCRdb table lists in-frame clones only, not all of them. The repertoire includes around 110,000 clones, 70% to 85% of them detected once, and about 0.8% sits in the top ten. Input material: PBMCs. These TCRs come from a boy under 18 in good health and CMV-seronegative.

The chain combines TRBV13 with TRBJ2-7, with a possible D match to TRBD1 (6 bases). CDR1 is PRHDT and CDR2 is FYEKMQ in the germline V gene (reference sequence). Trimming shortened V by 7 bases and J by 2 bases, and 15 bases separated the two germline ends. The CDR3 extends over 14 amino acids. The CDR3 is CASTPEGVPYEQYF. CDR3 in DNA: TGTGCCAGCACCCCAGAGGGGGTACCCTACGAGCAGTACTTC.

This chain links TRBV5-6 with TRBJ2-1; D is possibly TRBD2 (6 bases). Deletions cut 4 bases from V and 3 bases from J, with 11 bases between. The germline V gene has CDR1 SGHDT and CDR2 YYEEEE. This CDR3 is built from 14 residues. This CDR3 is CASSQGLRYNEQFF. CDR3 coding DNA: TGTGCCAGCAGCCAGGGACTCCGCTACAATGAGCAGTTCTTC.

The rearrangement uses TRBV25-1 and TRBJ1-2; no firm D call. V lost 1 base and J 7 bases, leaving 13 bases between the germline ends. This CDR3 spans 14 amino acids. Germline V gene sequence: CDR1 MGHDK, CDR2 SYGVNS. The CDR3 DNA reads TGTGCCAGCAGTGAATTAGGACGGGGTGTTGGCTACACCTTC. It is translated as CASSELGRGVGYTF.

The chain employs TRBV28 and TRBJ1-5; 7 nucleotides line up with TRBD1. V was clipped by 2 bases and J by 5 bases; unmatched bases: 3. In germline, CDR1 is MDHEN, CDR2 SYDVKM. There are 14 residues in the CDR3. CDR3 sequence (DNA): TGTGCCAGCAGTTTACCAGGGGGGTATCAGCCCCAGCATTTT. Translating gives CASSLPGGYQPQHF.

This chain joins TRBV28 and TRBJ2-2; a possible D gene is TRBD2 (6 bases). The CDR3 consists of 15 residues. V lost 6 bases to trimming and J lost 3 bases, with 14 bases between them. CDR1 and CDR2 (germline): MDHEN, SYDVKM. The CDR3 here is CASSPGGRDTGELFF. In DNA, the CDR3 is TGTGCCAGCAGCCCCGGGGGACGGGACACCGGGGAGCTGTTTTTT.

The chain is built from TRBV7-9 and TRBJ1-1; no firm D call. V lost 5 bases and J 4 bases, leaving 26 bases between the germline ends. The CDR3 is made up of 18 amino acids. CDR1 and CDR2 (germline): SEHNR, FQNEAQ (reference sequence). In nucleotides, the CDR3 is TGTGCCAGCAGCCCTTCCCGCGGGAGGAACCCCTTGGGCACTGAAGCTTTCTTT. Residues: CASSPSRGRNPLGTEAFF.

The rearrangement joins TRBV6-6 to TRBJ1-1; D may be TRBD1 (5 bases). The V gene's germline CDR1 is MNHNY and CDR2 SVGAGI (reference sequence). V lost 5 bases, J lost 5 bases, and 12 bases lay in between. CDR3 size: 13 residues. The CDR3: CASSRGGGTEAFF. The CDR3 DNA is TGTGCCAGCAGTCGCGGGGGGGGGACTGAAGCTTTCTTT.

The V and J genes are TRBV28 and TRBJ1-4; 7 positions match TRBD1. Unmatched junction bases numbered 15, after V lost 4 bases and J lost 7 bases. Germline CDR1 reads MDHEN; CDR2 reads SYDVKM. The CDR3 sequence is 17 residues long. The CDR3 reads CASSSPSHRGPGEKLFF. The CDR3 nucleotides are TGTGCCAGCAGTTCACCCTCACACAGGGGCCCGGGTGAAAAACTGTTTTTT.

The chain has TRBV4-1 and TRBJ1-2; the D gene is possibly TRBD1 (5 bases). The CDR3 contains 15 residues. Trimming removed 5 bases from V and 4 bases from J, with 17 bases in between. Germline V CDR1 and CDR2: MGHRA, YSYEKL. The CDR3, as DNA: TGCGCCAGCAGCATCGTGACTGGGGGGAGCTATGGCTACACCTTC. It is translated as CASSIVTGGSYGYTF.

This CDR3 is CASSLIGGAEAFF. CDR3 DNA: TGTGCCAGCAGTTTAATAGGGGGGGCTGAAGCTTTCTTT. The chain combines TRBV7-9 with TRBJ1-1; tentatively, D is TRBD1 (6 bases). The CDR3 is 13 residues long. Trimming took 6 bases from V and 6 from J, leaving 14 bases between them. Germline V CDR1 and CDR2: SEHNR, FQNEAQ (reference sequence). The whole variable domain, remainder taken from reference TRBV7-9 and TRBJ1-1, is DTGVSQNPRHKITKRGQNVTFRCDPISEHNRLYWYRQTLGQGPEFLTYFQNEAQLEKSRLLSDRFSAERPKGSFSTLEIQRTEQGDSAMYLCASSLIGGAEAFFGQGTRLTVV.